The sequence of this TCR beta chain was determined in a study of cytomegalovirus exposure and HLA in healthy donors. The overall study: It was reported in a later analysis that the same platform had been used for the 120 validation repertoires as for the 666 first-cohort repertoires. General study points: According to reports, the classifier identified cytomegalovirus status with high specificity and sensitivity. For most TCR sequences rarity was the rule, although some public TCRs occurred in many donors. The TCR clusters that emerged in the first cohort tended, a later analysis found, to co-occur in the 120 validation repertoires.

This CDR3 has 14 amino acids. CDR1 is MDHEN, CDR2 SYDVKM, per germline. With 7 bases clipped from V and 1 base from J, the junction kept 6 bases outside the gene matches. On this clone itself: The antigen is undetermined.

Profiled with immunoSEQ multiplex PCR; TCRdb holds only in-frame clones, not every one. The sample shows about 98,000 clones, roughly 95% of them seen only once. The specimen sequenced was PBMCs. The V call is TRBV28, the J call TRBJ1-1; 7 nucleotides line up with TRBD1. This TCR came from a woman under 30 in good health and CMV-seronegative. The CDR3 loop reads CASKPGQKNTEAFF. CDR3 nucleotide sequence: TGTGCCAGCAAGCCGGGACAGAAGAACACTGAAGCTTTCTTT.